The 18 T cell receptor beta chains below were found in one sample sequenced in a study of control samples from healthy donors and cancer patients. Method: immunoSEQ multiplex PCR; TCRdb's copy keeps in-frame clones and lacks some. The sample contains some 130,000 clones, around 90% of which appear only once. The specimen was blood. The receptor source for this set is a man aged 18 to 35 in good health.

This clone has a single count. V usage is TRBV10-3 and J usage is TRBJ1-1; no reliable D call. The CDR3 loop spans 13 amino acids. Trimming took off 3 bases at V and 9 bases at J, with 14 bases between the two ends. Germline CDR1 and CDR2: ENHRY and SYGVKD. The CDR3 loop is CAISEVKTAKAFF. The CDR3 DNA reads TGTGCCATCAGTGAAGTAAAAACCGCTAAAGCTTTCTTT.

The rearrangement uses TRBV13 and TRBJ2-7; weak D call: TRBD1 (5 bases). Germline V lookup: CDR1 PRHDT, CDR2 FYEKMQ (reference sequence). CDR3 length equals 14 residues. Deletions cut 3 bases from V and 2 bases from J, with 11 bases between. In nucleotides, the CDR3 is TGTGCCAGCAGCTTGTCCCAGGGCCCCTACGAGCAGTACTTC. It translates to CASSLSQGPYEQYF.

This clone was seen a handful of times. The chain couples TRBV6-5 to TRBJ1-1; no reliable D call. The V gene's germline CDR1 is MNHEY and CDR2 SVGAGI. The V and J ends lost 6 bases and 2 bases respectively, with 10 bases between them. The CDR3 sequence is 13 residues long. The CDR3 here is CASRNSPNTEAFF. CDR3 nucleotide sequence: TGTGCCAGCAGGAACAGTCCCAACACTGAAGCTTTCTTT.

Here the CDR3 reads CASSHGAAGAQETQYF. For the CDR3, the DNA is TGTGCCAGCAGCCACGGGGCGGCGGGGGCACAAGAGACCCAGTACTTC. This rearrangement joins TRBV3-1 (or the pseudogene TRBV3-2) to TRBJ2-5; D possibly corresponds to TRBD2 (7 bases). Looked up from germline, CDR1 is LGHDT and CDR2 is YNNKEL (reference sequence). The length of the CDR3 is 16 residues. Trimming took 3 bases from V and 2 from J, leaving 16 bases between them.

In its sample, this clone was seen a few times. The V call is TRBV7-9, the J call TRBJ1-5; no definite D call. The V and J ends lost 4 bases and 4 bases respectively, with 8 bases between them. CDR3 length equals 13 residues. Per germline, CDR1 SEHNR and CDR2 FQNEAQ (reference sequence). As DNA, the CDR3 is TGTGCCAGCAGCTCCACCAGGAATCAGCCCCAGCATTTT. This sequence encodes CASSSTRNQPQHF.

This clone was counted a few times. The chain couples TRBV5-4 to TRBJ1-6; 8 bases align to TRBD1. V lost 4 bases to trimming and J lost 8 bases; unmatched junction nucleotides: 11. Germline V gene sequence: CDR1 SGHNT, CDR2 YYREEE (reference sequence). CDR3 length: 16 residues. The CDR3 region has the DNA TGTGCCAGCAGCCATAAACAGACAGGGGAACATTCACCCCTCCACTTT. Translated, it gives CASSHKQTGEHSPLHF.

V gene TRBV7-6 combines with J gene TRBJ2-3; D ambiguous. V shed 0 bases and J shed 4 bases, with 5 bases lying between them. The CDR3 contains 13 residues. The V gene's germline CDR1 is SGHVS and CDR2 FNYEAQ. The CDR3 DNA is TGTGCCAGCAGCTTAGCGGTGGCAGATACGCAGTATTTT. Amino acid sequence: CASSLAVADTQYF.

The genes are TRBV6-5 and TRBJ2-3, with 8 nucleotides matching TRBD2. V shed 6 bases, J shed 2 bases, and the junction held 4 bases outside the gene matches. Germline CDR1 is MNHEY and CDR2 is SVGAGI. CDR3 length: 14 residues. CDR3 DNA: TGTGCCAGCAGACTAGCGGCGGCCACAGATACGCAGTATTTT. This codes for CASRLAAATDTQYF.

V usage is TRBV6-5 and J usage is TRBJ1-4, with D possibly matching TRBD1 (5 bases). Between the trimmed V and J ends, which lost 6 bases and 7 bases, there was a span of 18 bases. The germline gives CDR1 MNHEY, CDR2 SVGAGI. The CDR3 has 15 residues. The DNA of the CDR3 is TGTGCCAGCAGCACCGGGGGAGCTTTTATTGAAAAACTGTTTTTT. This codes for CASSTGGAFIEKLFF.

V gene TRBV6-5 combines with J gene TRBJ1-6; the D gene is possibly TRBD1 (5 bases). V was pared by 2 bases and J by 9 bases, with 14 bases between. Germline CDR1 and CDR2: MNHEY and SVGAGI. The CDR3 runs 15 residues. CDR3 sequence: CASSYGATLGSPLHF. CDR3 nucleotide sequence: TGTGCCAGCAGTTACGGGGCAACTCTTGGTTCACCCCTCCACTTT.

The V call is TRBV7-2, the J call TRBJ1-2; TRBD1 matches 9 bases. The length of the CDR3 is 15 residues. Trimming at V came to 4 bases and at J to 4 bases, leaving 7 bases not matched to a gene. The germline V gene has CDR1 SGHTA and CDR2 FQGNSA. The CDR3, as DNA: TGTGCCAGCAGCTCCACGACAGGGGGGTCCTATGGCTACACCTTC. Translation: CASSSTTGGSYGYTF.

CDR3 sequence reads: CASGQGAANTGELFF. In DNA, the CDR3 is TGTGCCAGCGGACAGGGGGCCGCGAACACCGGGGAGCTGTTTTTT. The V gene is TRBV9, the J gene TRBJ2-2; 11 bases map to TRBD1. Germline V CDR1 and CDR2: SGDLS, YYNGEE. J was trimmed by 0 bases and V by 7 bases; bases with no gene match: 2. The CDR3 is 15 amino acids. The full variable domain, in which reference TRBV9 and TRBJ2-2 provide the parts outside the CDR3, is DSGVTQTPKHLITATGQRVTLRCSPRSGDLSVYWYQQSLDQGLQFLIQYYNGEERAKGNILERFSAQQFPDLHSELNLSSLELGDSALYFCASGQGAANTGELFFGEGSRLTVL.

The chain combines TRBV4-2 with TRBJ2-1, with 8 positions matching TRBD2. Losses at the gene ends were 3 bases for V and 8 bases for J; bases not matched to a gene: 6. Germline CDR1 is LGHNA and CDR2 is YNFKEQ. The CDR3 loop spans 14 amino acids. CDR3 residues: CASSQGGGFDEQFF. The CDR3 DNA follows: TGTGCCAGCAGCCAGGGCGGGGGGTTTGATGAGCAGTTCTTC.

The genes are TRBV6-5 and TRBJ1-1, with 8 bases aligning to TRBD1. Trimming cost V 3 bases and J 4 bases; bases outside gene matches: 1. CDR1 and CDR2 from the germline V gene are MNHEY and SVGAGI. This CDR3 has 13 amino acids. In DNA form, the CDR3 reads TGTGCCAGCAGTTATACAGGGGGCACTGAAGCTTTCTTT. It is translated as CASSYTGGTEAFF.

The J gene is TRBJ1-1, the V gene TRBV6-4, with 7 bases aligning to TRBD1. CDR1 is MRHNA and CDR2 is SNTAGT in the germline V gene. The CDR3 length is 18 residues. With V trimmed by 3 bases and J by 0 bases, 13 bases remained unmatched. The CDR3 nucleotides are TGTGCCAGCAGTGAACCAGGCAGGGGGGGAGGCATGAACACTGAAGCTTTCTTT. Its protein product is CASSEPGRGGGMNTEAFF.

This clone was seen a few times. The rearrangement joins TRBV6-5 to TRBJ1-4; maybe TRBD1 (5 bases). The CDR3 totals 14 residues. CDR1 MNHEY and CDR2 SVGAGI come from the germline V gene. Trimming took 2 bases from V and 8 from J, leaving 12 bases between them. CDR3 in DNA: TGTGCCAGCAGTTACGGCAGGGCCAGGGAAAAACTGTTTTTT. Translating gives CASSYGRAREKLFF.

This chain uses TRBV6-6 with TRBJ2-3; 10 positions agree with TRBD2. The CDR3 has 16 residues. Germline-derived CDR1 and CDR2 are MNHNY and SVGAGI (reference sequence). Trimming cost V 5 bases and J 3 bases; bases outside gene matches: 8. As DNA, the CDR3 is TGTGCCAGCAGTACGAAGCGGGGGGGCCGGACAGATACGCAGTATTTT. This codes for CASSTKRGGRTDTQYF.

This rearrangement joins TRBV7-9 to TRBJ1-1, with D perhaps TRBD1 (6 bases). The V gene lost 5 bases and the J gene lost 1 base, with 14 bases spanning the gap. The CDR3 runs to 15 residues. Germline CDR1 is SEHNR and CDR2 is FQNEAQ (reference sequence). The CDR3 loop reads CASSTQGGGNTEAFF. CDR3 DNA: TGTGCCAGCAGCACGCAGGGAGGGGGGAACACTGAAGCTTTCTTT.